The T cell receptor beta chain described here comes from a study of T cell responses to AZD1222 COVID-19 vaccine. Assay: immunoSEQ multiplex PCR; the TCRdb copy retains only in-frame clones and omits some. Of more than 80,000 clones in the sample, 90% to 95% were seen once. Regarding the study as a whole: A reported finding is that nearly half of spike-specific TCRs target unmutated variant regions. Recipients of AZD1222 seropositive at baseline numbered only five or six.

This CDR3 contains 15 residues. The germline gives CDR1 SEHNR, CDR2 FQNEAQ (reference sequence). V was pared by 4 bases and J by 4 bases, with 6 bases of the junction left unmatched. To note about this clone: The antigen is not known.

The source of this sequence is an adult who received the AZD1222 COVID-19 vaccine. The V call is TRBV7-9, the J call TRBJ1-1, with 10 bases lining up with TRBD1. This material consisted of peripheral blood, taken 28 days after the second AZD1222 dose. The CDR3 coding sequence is TGTGCCAGCAGCTCCTCTAGGACAGGGGGCACTGAAGCTTTCTTT. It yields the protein CASSSSRTGGTEAFF.